The present T cell receptor beta chain was sequenced within a study of blood T cell repertoires in COVID-19. About the study: Sites in the United States, Italy and Spain provided acute and convalescent COVID-19 samples. T cells, B-cell-depleted T cells, or PBMCs supplied cDNA or gDNA.

This clone was observed a few times. This CDR3 region has 15 residues. In the study's own analysis: Using reference gene primer amplification, nucleated cell counts were estimated. TCRdb keeps only in-frame clones here, not all; method: immunoSEQ multiplex PCR. The V and J calls and clone size come from that table; D and trimming were worked out from the DNA. The repertoire holds under 200,000 clones, roughly 86% seen once, with 3% to 4% in the top ten. The TCR originated in a woman aged 55 to 70 who had recovered from COVID-19. Sequencing was performed on peripheral blood. This chain uses TRBV21-1 with TRBJ2-3; the D call in the table, TRBD2, was not verified against the DNA. TRBV21-1 is a pseudogene segment. The CDR3 DNA sequence: TGTGCCAGCAGCAAAGAGACGGCGGGAGACGATACGCAGTATTTT. Its translation is CASSKETAGDDTQYF.